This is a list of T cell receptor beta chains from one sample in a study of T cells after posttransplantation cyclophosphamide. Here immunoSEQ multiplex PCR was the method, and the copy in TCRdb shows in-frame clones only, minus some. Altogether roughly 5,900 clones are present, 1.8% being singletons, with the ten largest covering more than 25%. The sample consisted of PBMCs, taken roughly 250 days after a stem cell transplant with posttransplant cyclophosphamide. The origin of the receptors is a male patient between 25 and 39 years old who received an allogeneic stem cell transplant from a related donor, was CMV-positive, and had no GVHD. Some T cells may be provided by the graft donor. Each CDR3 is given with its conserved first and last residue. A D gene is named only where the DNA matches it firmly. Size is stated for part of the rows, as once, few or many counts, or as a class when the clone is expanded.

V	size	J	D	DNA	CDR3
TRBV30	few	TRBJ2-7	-	TGTGCCTGGAGGGGTCCGGGAGCGAACGAGCAGTACTTC	CAWRGPGANEQYF
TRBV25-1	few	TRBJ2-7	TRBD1	TGTGCCAGCAGAGGACAGGACTACGAGCAGTACTTC	CASRGQDYEQYF
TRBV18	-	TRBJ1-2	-	TGTGCCAGCTCACCGGGACACAGCTATGGCTACACCTTC	CASSPGHSYGYTF
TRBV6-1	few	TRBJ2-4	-	TGTGCCAGCAGTGAAACTTCTACGAGAGGAGCCAAAAACATTCAGTACTTC	CASSETSTRGAKNIQYF
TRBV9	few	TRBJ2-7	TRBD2	TGTGCCAGCAGCGTAACGGGACTAGCGGGGACCTACGAGCAGTACTTC	CASSVTGLAGTYEQYF
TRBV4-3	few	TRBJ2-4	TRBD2	TGCGCCAGCAGCCAAGTACCCACTCTAGCGGGGCTAGCCAAAAACATTCAGTACTTC	CASSQVPTLAGLAKNIQYF
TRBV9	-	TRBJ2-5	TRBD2	TGTGCCAGCAGCGTAGTAGGTCTAGCGGAAGAGACCCAGTACTTC	CASSVVGLAEETQYF
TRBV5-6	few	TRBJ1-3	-	TGTGCCAGCAGCTTGGTGGCGGGGGCAGGTGGAAACACCATATATTTT	CASSLVAGAGGNTIYF
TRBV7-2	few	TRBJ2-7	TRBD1	TGTGCCAGCAGCCGAGGGGGGACAGGGGGCCTTTTGGAGTACTTC	CASSRGGTGGLLEYF
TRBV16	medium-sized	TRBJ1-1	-	TGTGCCAGCAGCACGACAGCGAACACTGAAGCTTTCTTT	CASSTTANTEAFF
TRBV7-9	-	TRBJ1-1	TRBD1	TGTGCCAGCAGCTTGGCCGGGACAGGGTTAAACACTGAAGCTTTCTTT	CASSLAGTGLNTEAFF
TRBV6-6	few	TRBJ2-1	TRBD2	TGTGCCAGCAGCCGCCGGGGGGGCGGACATGAGCAGTTCTTC	CASSRRGGGHEQFF
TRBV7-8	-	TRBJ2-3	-	TGTGCCAGCAGCTTATCGGGGGGCGGCATAGTAGATACGCAGTATTTT	CASSLSGGGIVDTQYF
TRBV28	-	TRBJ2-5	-	TGTGCCAGCAGTTTTCCGGGGGTACAAGAGACCCAGTACTTC	CASSFPGVQETQYF
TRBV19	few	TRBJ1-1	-	TGTGCCAGTACCGCCACAGGGAACACTGAAGCTTTCTTT	CASTATGNTEAFF
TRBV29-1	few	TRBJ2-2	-	TGCAGCGCCCGCAGGGAATGGCTCGGGGAGCTGTTTTTT	CSARREWLGELFF
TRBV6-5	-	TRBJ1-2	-	TGTGCCAGCAGTGTGGACAGAAACTATGGCTACACCTTC	CASSVDRNYGYTF
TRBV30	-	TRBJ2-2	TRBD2	TGTGCCTGGAGTGCCCTAGCGGGCACCGGGGAGCTGTTTTTT	CAWSALAGTGELFF
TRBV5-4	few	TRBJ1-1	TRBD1	TGTGCCAGCAGCCGTCAGCTTACAGGGGAGGAAGCTTTCTTT	CASSRQLTGEEAFF
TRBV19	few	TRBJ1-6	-	TGTGCCAGTAGCCCCCGGGGGAATTCACCCCTCCACTTT	CASSPRGNSPLHF
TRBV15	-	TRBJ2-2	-	TGTGCCACCAGCAGTAACAGGGTCATCGGGGAGCTGTTTTTT	CATSSNRVIGELFF
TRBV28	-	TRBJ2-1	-	TGTGCCAGCAGTTCATACAATGAGCAGTTCTTC	CASSSYNEQFF
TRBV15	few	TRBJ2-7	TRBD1	TGTGCCACCAGCATTGCCGGGACAGGGGTCCACGAGCAGTACTTC	CATSIAGTGVHEQYF
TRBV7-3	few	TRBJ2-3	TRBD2	TGTGCCAGTGGGGGGGACGGAAGCACAGATACGCAGTATTTT	CASGGDGSTDTQYF
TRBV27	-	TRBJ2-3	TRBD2	TGTGCCAGCAGTTTCCTGACTAGCGGGAGGGCCCCAGATACGCAGTATTTT	CASSFLTSGRAPDTQYF
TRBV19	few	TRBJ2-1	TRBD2	TGTGCCAGTAGCCCCACAGGTCTAGCGGGGTTCAACAATGAGCAGTTCTTC	CASSPTGLAGFNNEQFF
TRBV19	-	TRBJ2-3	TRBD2	TGTGCCAGTAGTATAGGCTGGCTAGCGGGGACAGATACGCAGTATTTT	CASSIGWLAGTDTQYF
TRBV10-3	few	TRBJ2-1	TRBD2	TGTGCCATCAGTTCCCGCGGGGGGGCGGTGTACAATGAGCAGTTCTTC	CAISSRGGAVYNEQFF
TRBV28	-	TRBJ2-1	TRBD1	TGTGCCAGCTTCCCAGGGGGACCACCATACAATGAGCAGTTCTTC	CASFPGGPPYNEQFF
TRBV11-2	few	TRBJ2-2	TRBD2	TGTGCCAGCAGCTTAGAGCAGGTTAGCGGGACCACCGGGGAGCTGTTTTTT	CASSLEQVSGTTGELFF
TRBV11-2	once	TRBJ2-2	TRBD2	TGTGCCAGCAGCCTTGCCAGCGGGAGAGAGACCGGGGAGCTGTTTTTT	CASSLASGRETGELFF
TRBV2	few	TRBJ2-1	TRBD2	TGTGCCAGCAGTGAACCGGTATTAGCGGGAGGGTATGAGCAGTTCTTC	CASSEPVLAGGYEQFF
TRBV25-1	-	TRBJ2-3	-	TGTGCCAGCAGTCTCCCTGGGCCCATTGCAGATACGCAGTATTTT	CASSLPGPIADTQYF
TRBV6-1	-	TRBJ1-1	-	TGTGCCAGCATCGGGACGGACAGTTATGAAGCTTTCTTT	CASIGTDSYEAFF
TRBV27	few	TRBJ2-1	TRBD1	TGTGCCAGCTGGACAGGCTATGAGCAGTTCTTC	CASWTGYEQFF
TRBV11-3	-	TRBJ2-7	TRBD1	TGTGCCAGCAGCTCAGGGGGCGGACCCTACGAGCAGTACTTC	CASSSGGGPYEQYF
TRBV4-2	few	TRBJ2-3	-	TGTGCCAGCAGCCAAGAGGGGGGGCGGTTGTCAGATACGCAGTATTTT	CASSQEGGRLSDTQYF
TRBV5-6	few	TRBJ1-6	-	TGTGCCAGCAGCTTGGTTGGGGACTTCTATAATTCACCCCTCCACTTT	CASSLVGDFYNSPLHF
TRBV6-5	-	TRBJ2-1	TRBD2	TGTGCCAGCGGAGCGCCTAGCGGTCCCTACAATGAGCAGTTCTTC	CASGAPSGPYNEQFF
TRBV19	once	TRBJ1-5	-	TGCGCCAGCAGCTCGATATGGGGCGGCAATCAGCCTCAGCATTTT	CASSSIWGGNQPQHF
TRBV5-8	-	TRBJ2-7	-	TGTGCCAGCAGCAGTTTACGCGGCTACGAGCAGTACTTC	CASSSLRGYEQYF